The present T cell receptor (beta chain) was sequenced within a study of PD-1 blockade in classical Hodgkin lymphoma. Background on the study: Intravenous nivolumab at 3 mg/kg was given to patients every 2 weeks. Whole-study findings and limits: Sources of repertoire differences remain undefined, possibly disease activity or prior therapy. The study found that TCR diversity rose significantly by C4D1 in CD4+ but not CD8+ cells.

Each patient's relapse followed autologous stem cell transplantation, and brentuximab vedotin exposure varied. Best response was recorded as complete response, partial response or progressive disease. Assay: immunoSEQ multiplex PCR; the TCRdb copy retains only in-frame clones and omits some. The data hold about 13,000 clones, with roughly 77% observed a single time. Trimming took off 5 bases at V and 5 bases at J, with 13 bases between the two ends. CDR1 LNHDA and CDR2 SQIVND come from the germline V gene (reference sequence). CDR3 length: 14 amino acids. Points on this clone: The antigen is unknown.

The rearrangement joins TRBV19 to TRBJ1-5; D is perhaps TRBD1 (6 bases). This specimen consisted of peripheral blood mononuclear cells (PBMCs), obtained at baseline. This clonotype was sampled from a human donor with classical Hodgkin lymphoma. The chain's CDR3 is CASSPRTVHQPQHF. The CDR3 DNA sequence: TGTGCCAGTAGTCCACGGACAGTCCATCAGCCCCAGCATTTT. The whole variable domain, filled in from reference TRBV19 and TRBJ1-5, reads DGGITQSPKYLFRKEGQNVTLSCEQNLNHDAMYWYRQDPGQGLRLIYYSQIVNDFQKGDIAEGYSVSREKKESFPLTVTSAQKNPTAFYLCASSPRTVHQPQHFGDGTRLSIL.